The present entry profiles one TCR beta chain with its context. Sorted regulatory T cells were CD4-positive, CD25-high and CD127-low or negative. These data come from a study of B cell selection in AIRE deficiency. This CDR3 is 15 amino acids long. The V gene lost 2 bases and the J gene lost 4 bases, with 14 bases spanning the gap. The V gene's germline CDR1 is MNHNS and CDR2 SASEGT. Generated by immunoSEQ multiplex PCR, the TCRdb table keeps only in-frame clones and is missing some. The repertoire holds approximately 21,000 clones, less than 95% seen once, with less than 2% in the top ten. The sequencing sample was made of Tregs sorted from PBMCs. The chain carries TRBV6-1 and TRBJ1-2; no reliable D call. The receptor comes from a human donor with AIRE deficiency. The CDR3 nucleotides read TGTGCCAGCAGTGAAACTCCATCGACTGTCTATGGCTACACCTTC. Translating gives CASSETPSTVYGYTF.